Each of the 8 T cell receptor beta chains below was sequenced from the same sample in a study of control samples from healthy donors and cancer patients. The assay was immunoSEQ multiplex PCR, and TCRdb's table has in-frame clones only and misses some. The table lists about 18,000 clones, around 80% of them singletons, with about 29% in the top ten. The sequenced sample was PBMCs. These receptors were taken from a woman aged 70-85 years with lung cancer.

The rearrangement links TRBV11-2 to TRBJ2-3; 10 bases map to TRBD2. The ends lost 0 bases at V and 3 bases at J; junction bases unmatched: 15. Germline V lookup: CDR1 SGHAT, CDR2 FQNNGV. The CDR3 length is 20 residues. The CDR3 region has the DNA TGTGCCAGCAGCTTAGATGGATCTAGCGGGAGTAATTTTAAGACAGATACGCAGTATTTT. This codes for CASSLDGSSGSNFKTDTQYF.

The chain couples TRBV5-6 to TRBJ1-2, with D possibly TRBD1 on 6 matching bases. Germline V gene sequence: CDR1 SGHDT, CDR2 YYEEEE. Trimming removed 4 bases from V and 4 bases from J, with 20 bases in between. This CDR3 region has 16 residues. The CDR3 bases are TGTGCCAGCAGCCTAAGGACAGTCTTATTGGGCTATGGCTACACCTTC. The encoded protein is CASSLRTVLLGYGYTF.

This CDR3 reads CASSLVFTGASYLSYEQYF. CDR3 DNA: TGTGCCAGCAGCTTAGTGTTTACGGGGGCCTCATATTTATCCTACGAGCAGTACTTC. The rearrangement uses TRBV11-2 and TRBJ2-7; the D call may be TRBD1 or TRBD2 (6 bases each). This CDR3 comprises 19 residues. Germline lookup yields CDR1 SGHAT and CDR2 FQNNGV. Trimming took 1 base from V and 1 from J, leaving 23 bases between them.

The chain links TRBV20-1 to TRBJ2-3; the D is unclear. The CDR3 length is 11 residues. Germline-derived CDR1 and CDR2 are DFQATT and SNEGSKA (reference sequence). The CDR3 loop reads CTLLSTDTQYF. The CDR3, as DNA: TGCACCCTACTTAGCACAGATACGCAGTATTTT.

This clone was found once. The rearrangement uses TRBV3-1 (or the pseudogene TRBV3-2) and TRBJ2-5, with D unclear. Trimming cost V 0 bases and J 1 base, with 6 bases left between them. Germline-derived CDR1 and CDR2 are LGHDT and YNNKEL (reference sequence). This CDR3 contains 14 residues. This CDR3 reads CASSQEWSQETQYF. The DNA for the CDR3 is TGTGCCAGCAGCCAAGAATGGAGCCAAGAGACCCAGTACTTC.

The V and J genes are TRBV3-1 (or the pseudogene TRBV3-2) and TRBJ2-1; 11 bases are a match to TRBD2. Per germline, CDR1 LGHDT and CDR2 YNNKEL (reference sequence). Trimming at V came to 2 bases and at J to 4 bases, leaving 4 bases not matched to a gene. CDR3 length equals 16 residues. Here the CDR3 DNA reads TGTGCCAGCAGCCAATCCAGGACTAGCGGGTACAATGAGCAGTTCTTC. It is translated as CASSQSRTSGYNEQFF.

The table lists this clone with a count of one. This chain connects TRBV19 to TRBJ1-2; the D is unclear. The CDR3 contains 13 residues. Germline loops: CDR1 LNHDA, CDR2 SQIVND (reference sequence). Trimming took off 0 bases at V and 4 bases at J, with 6 bases between the two ends. The CDR3 sequence: CASSIDRGYGYTF. The CDR3 DNA follows: TGTGCCAGTAGTATAGACAGAGGCTATGGCTACACCTTC.

This chain joins TRBV19 and TRBJ2-7; 8 bases are a match to TRBD2. This CDR3 region has 14 residues. Trimming at V came to 6 bases and at J to 5 bases, leaving 9 bases not matched to a gene. Germline V gene data show CDR1 as LNHDA and CDR2 as SQIVND (reference sequence). CDR3 nucleotides: TGTGCCAGTAGGGTCGCCGGACTAGCCCACGAGCAGTACTTC. This sequence encodes CASRVAGLAHEQYF.